This T cell receptor beta chain stems from a study of T cell responses to AZD1222 COVID-19 vaccine. As for the study in general: Second doses at about 4 or about 12 weeks were pooled.

The protocol was immunoSEQ multiplex PCR, while the TCRdb copy is restricted to in-frame clones and leaves out a portion. In the table there are more than 95,000 clones, less than 90% of which are singletons. General study points: Regions left unmutated in variants are reportedly the target of nearly half of spike-specific TCRs. Clonal diversity was possibly underestimated, and white British individuals and females predominated among donors. Researchers report vaccine-associated CD4 TCRs spanning spike, with dominance at 160-218 and 743-854.

In the case of this clone: Its matching antigen is unknown.

Germline CDR1 and CDR2: SGHNT and YYREEE (reference sequence). The trim removed 2 bases at V and 3 bases at J, leaving 3 bases unmatched. The CDR3 length is 14 residues. The chain uses TRBV5-4 and TRBJ2-7; 9 nucleotides line up with TRBD2. The sample was peripheral blood, taken on day 0 of AZD1222 vaccination. This TCR was recovered from an adult in good health. This CDR3 is CASSFGSGGYEQYF. The CDR3 bases are TGTGCCAGCAGCTTCGGTAGCGGGGGCTACGAGCAGTACTTC.